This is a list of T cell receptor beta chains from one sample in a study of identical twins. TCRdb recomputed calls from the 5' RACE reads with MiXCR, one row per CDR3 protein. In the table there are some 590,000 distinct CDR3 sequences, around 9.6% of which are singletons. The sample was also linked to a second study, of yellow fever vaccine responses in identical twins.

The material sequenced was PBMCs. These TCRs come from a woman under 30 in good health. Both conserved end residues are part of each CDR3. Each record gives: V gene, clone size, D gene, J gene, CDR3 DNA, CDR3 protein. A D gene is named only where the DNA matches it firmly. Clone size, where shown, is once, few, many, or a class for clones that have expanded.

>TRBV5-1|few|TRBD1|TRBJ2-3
TGCGCCAGCAGGGACAGGCACACAGATACGCAGTATTTT
CASRDRHTDTQYF
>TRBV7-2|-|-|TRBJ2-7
TGTGCCAGCAGCCCCATGACAGTAACTACCTACGAGCAGTACTTC
CASSPMTVTTYEQYF
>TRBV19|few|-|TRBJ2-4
TGTGCCAGTAGTAACAACCCAGGGCCCCGAAACATTCAGTACTTC
CASSNNPGPRNIQYF
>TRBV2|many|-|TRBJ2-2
TGTGCCAGCGGGGGGCGTTACACCGGGGAGCTGTTTTTT
CASGGRYTGELFF
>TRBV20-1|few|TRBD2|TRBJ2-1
TGCAGTGCTAGAGACAGGCCTAGCGGGGGGGCACGGGACTCCTACAATGAGCAGTTCTTC
CSARDRPSGGARDSYNEQFF
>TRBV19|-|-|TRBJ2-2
TGTGCCGGGAGACAGGACCCCGCCGGGGAGCTGTTTTTT
CAGRQDPAGELFF
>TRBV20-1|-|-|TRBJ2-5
TGCAGTGCTAGAGTATACAACACGCTATTGACCCAGTACTTC
CSARVYNTLLTQYF
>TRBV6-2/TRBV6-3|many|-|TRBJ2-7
TGTGCCAGCAGTTACGCTACAGGCGCCTACGAGCAGTACTTC
CASSYATGAYEQYF
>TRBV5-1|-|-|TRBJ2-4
TGCGCCAGCAGCTTGGAAGCGAACCTAGCCAAAAACATTCAGTACTTC
CASSLEANLAKNIQYF
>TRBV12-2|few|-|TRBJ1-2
TGTGCAAGTCGCTTAGCTCGGGGAAACTATGGCTACACCTTC
CASRLARGNYGYTF
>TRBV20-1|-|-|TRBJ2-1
TGCAGTGCTAGGTCCGATAGGGAGTCCTACAATGAGCAGTTCTTC
CSARSDRESYNEQFF
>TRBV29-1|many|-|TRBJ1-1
TGCAGCGTTGACCCGGACCACGGCACTGAAGCTTTCTTT
CSVDPDHGTEAFF
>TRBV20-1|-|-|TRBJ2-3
TGCAGTGCTAGTCGGCAGGTCACAGATACGCAGTATTTT
CSASRQVTDTQYF
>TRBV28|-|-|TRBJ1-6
TGTGCCAGCTTCTTGGGGGGATCGAGGAATTCACCCCTCCACTTT
CASFLGGSRNSPLHF
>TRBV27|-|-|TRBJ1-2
TGTGCCAGCAGGGCAACCTGGGGGCTTAGTAACTATGGCTACACCTTC
CASRATWGLSNYGYTF
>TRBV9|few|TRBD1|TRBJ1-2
TGTGCCAGCAGCGTAGACGGGACAGCGTTTAACTATGGCTACACCTTC
CASSVDGTAFNYGYTF
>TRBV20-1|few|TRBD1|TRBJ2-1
TGCTGTGCTAGAGATTTGGACAGGGGGATGTACAATGAGCAGTTCTTC
CCARDLDRGMYNEQFF
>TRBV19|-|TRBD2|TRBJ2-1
TGTGCCTCGAGGCTAGCGGGGGTCGGGAATGAGCAGTTCTTC
CASRLAGVGNEQFF
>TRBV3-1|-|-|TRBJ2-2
TGTGCCAGCACCCAGTTAGAAGGCACCGGGGAGCTGTTTTTT
CASTQLEGTGELFF
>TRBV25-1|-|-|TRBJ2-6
TGTGCCAGCAGTGACCTAAAAAGCTCTGGGGCCAACGTCCTGACTTTC
CASSDLKSSGANVLTF
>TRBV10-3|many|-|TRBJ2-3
TGTGCCATCAGTGAGTCCGGCACAGATACGCAGTATTTT
CAISESGTDTQYF
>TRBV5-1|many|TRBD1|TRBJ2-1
TGCGCCAGCAGCTGGGGACAGGGGGTATCCTACAATGAGCAGTTCTTC
CASSWGQGVSYNEQFF
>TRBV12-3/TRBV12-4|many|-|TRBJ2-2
TGTGCCAGCAGTTACGAGGTCAGGGAGCTGTTTTTT
CASSYEVRELFF
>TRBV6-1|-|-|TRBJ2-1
TGTGCCAGCAGTGAAGCCCCCCCGGGCCAAGGGGGATCTGAGCAGTTCTTC
CASSEAPPGQGGSEQFF
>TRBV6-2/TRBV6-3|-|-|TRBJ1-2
TGTGCCTCAGCAGTTATGGGACCCTATGGCTACACCTTC
CASAVMGPYGYTF
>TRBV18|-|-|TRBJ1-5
TGTGCCAGCTCACCACGGACCCCTAGCAATCAGCCCCAGCATTTT
CASSPRTPSNQPQHF
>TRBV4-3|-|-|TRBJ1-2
TGCGCCAGCAGCCAAGATGGATCGTCAGGGGCTGGCTACACCTTC
CASSQDGSSGAGYTF
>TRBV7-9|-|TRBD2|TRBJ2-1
TGTGCCAGCAGCGAAGGGACTAGCGGGAGTTTGGGCAGTGAGCAGTTCTTC
CASSEGTSGSLGSEQFF
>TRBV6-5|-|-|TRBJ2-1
TGTGCCAGCAGTTACTCGGTACAGGGCCCCTACAATGAGCAGTTCTTC
CASSYSVQGPYNEQFF
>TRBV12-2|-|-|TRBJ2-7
TGTGCAAGTCACCTCGAAGTAGTCCAGTCAGACTACGAGCAGTACTTC
CASHLEVVQSDYEQYF
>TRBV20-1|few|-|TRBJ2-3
TGCAGTGCTAGTAGGGCTGGGGCAGGCACAGATACGCAGTATTTT
CSASRAGAGTDTQYF
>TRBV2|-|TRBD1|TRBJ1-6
TGTGCCAGCATTAGAGACAGGGCCACCTATAATTCACCCCTCCACTTT
CASIRDRATYNSPLHF
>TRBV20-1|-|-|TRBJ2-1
TGCAGTGCTAGACCTGGTGTCTCTCGGGGTGAGCAGTTCTTC
CSARPGVSRGEQFF